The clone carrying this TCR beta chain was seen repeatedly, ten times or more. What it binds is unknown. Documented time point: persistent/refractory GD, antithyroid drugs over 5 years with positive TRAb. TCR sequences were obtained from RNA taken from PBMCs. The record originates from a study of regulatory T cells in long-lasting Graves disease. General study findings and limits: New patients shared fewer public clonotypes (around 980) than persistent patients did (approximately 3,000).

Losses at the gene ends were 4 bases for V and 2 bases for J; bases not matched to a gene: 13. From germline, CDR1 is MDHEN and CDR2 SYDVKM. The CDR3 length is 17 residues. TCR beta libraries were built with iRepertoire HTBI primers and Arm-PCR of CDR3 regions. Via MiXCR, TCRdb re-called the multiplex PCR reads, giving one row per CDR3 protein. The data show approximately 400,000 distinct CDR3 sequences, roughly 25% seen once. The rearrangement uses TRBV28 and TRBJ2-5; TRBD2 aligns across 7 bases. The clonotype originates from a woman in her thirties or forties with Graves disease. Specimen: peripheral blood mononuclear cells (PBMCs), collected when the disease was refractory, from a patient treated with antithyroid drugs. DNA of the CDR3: TGTGCCAGCAGTTGGGGGGGTTGGCGGGACGGGCAAGAGACCCAGTACTTC. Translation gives CASSWGGWRDGQETQYF.